The clone carrying this T cell receptor beta chain turned up a few times. These data come from a study of blood T cell repertoires in COVID-19. The data were produced by immunoSEQ multiplex PCR, yet TCRdb's version contains in-frame clones alone and is incomplete. The data hold a few hundred thousand clones, with more than 75% observed a single time. The clonotype was recovered from a man aged 35 to 55 who had recovered from COVID-19. The source material was PBMCs or T cells enriched from blood (not recorded which).

The CDR3 protein is CASSLTTGANTEAFF. Written as DNA, the CDR3 is TGTGCCAGCAGTTTAACCACAGGGGCGAACACTGAAGCTTTCTTT. The chain uses TRBV27 and TRBJ1-1; 7 bases agree with TRBD1. The CDR3 is made up of 15 amino acids. Per the germline V gene, CDR1 is MNHEY and CDR2 is SMNVEV (reference sequence). Losses at the gene ends were 2 bases for V and 1 base for J; bases not matched to a gene: 4.